This T cell receptor (beta chain) originates from a study of shared T cell receptors in the human thymus. Clones were sequenced by immunoSEQ multiplex PCR, and TCRdb holds only the in-frame ones, with some missing. The repertoire consists of about 710,000 clones, with about 90% occurring once and the leading ten covering 0.0094%. This clone occurred a few times. J gave up 5 bases and V 6 bases, and 8 bases lay outside the gene matches. Germline V gene lookup returns CDR1 LNHDA and CDR2 SQIVND (reference sequence). The CDR3 totals 15 residues. In addition, the sample was reused for a study of human thymus T cells.

This TCR derives from a boy younger than two with a congenital heart defect. The chain has TRBV19 and TRBJ1-2; 11 nucleotides match TRBD1. Sequences were obtained from thymocytes. The chain's CDR3 is CASRNRDRGNYGYTF. CDR3 coding DNA: TGTGCCAGTAGGAACCGGGACAGGGGGAATTATGGCTACACCTTC.